The text below deals with one T cell receptor beta chain. This clonotype was detected many times. Which antigen it targets is not known. No qualities accompany the bases; no much larger clone lies one base away. Sequencer: Illumina HiSeq 2500. Quantitative 5'-RACE with molecular barcodes was used to prepare TCR beta libraries. The original pipeline was this. A new computational method, built on a probabilistic model of VDJ rearrangement, was used to identify disease-linked TCR variants. TCRdb reran the public reads through fastp at Q25 and MiXCR, keeping productive beta chains. Rows with one shared CDR3 protein collapse into an entry with the most common genes and DNA. The V and J calls and clone size are TCRdb's, not the authors'. The sample table records about 250,000 distinct CDR3 sequences; around 8% of these occur just once. Together, the top ten hold approximately 5% of the sample. This entry is derived from a study of CD8 T cells in ankylosing spondylitis (dated 2017 in TCRdb). In terms of the full investigation: The study set out to find disease-linked TCR variants by profiling T cell receptor beta repertoires in ankylosing spondylitis patients and healthy donors. The whole study cohort included 108 healthy donors and 25 ankylosing spondylitis patients. Samples of peripheral blood were taken, and for ankylosing spondylitis patients, synovial fluid was collected as well. General conclusions and limits of the study: The disease-linked clones showed a CD8+ phenotype and occurred at relatively low frequencies in peripheral blood. Some TCR beta motif variants had previously been reported in synovial fluid and blood of reactive arthritis patients, which suggested common disease-initiation mechanisms. The disease-linked clones were reported as significantly enriched in matched synovial fluid samples from ankylosing spondylitis patients. A TCR beta motif of several highly homologous amino acid variants appeared characteristic of blood from ankylosing spondylitis patients.

V and J are trimmed by 3 bases and 9 bases, and the gene matches miss 18 bases of the junction. According to the germline V gene (reference sequence), CDR1 reads DFQATT and CDR2 reads SNEGSKA. Including the terminal cysteine and phenylalanine, the CDR3 comprises 17 residues. Kept here is only the CDR3 DNA, which spans 51 bases and is read in frame from base 1. This TCR was recovered from a female donor with ankylosing spondylitis or in good health (not recorded which). The sequencing input was blood, either unsorted or a sorted T cell fraction (not recorded which). Rearrangement joined TRBV20-1 to TRBJ2-4, with 9 bases aligning to TRBD2. The CDR3 in this case is CSARVKAGGHYSSIQYF. Here is the DNA: TGCAGTGCTAGGGTAAAGGCGGGAGGGCACTACTCCAGCATTCAGTACTTC.